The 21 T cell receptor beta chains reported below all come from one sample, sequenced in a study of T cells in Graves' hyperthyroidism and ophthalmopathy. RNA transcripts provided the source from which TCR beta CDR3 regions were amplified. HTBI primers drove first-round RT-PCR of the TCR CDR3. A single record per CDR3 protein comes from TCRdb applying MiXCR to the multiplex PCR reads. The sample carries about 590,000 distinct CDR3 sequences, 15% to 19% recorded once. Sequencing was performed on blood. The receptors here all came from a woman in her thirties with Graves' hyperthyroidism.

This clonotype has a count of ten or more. CDR3 bases: TGTGCCAGCAGCTCCTCAACAGGGGGCTCGCACTATGGCTACACCTTC. This codes for CASSSSTGGSHYGYTF. V is TRBV7-9 and J is TRBJ1-2; 9 nucleotides line up with TRBD1. This CDR3 contains 16 residues. V lost 4 bases to trimming and J lost 3 bases; unmatched junction nucleotides: 9. CDR1 and CDR2 from the germline V gene are SEHNR and FQNEAQ (reference sequence).

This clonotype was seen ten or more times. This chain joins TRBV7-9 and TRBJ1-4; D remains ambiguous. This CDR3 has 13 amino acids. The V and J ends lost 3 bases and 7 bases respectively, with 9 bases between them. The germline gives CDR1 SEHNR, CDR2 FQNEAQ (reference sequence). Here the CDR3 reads CASSLSDGEKLFF. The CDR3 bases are TGTGCCAGCAGCTTGAGCGACGGTGAAAAACTGTTTTTT.

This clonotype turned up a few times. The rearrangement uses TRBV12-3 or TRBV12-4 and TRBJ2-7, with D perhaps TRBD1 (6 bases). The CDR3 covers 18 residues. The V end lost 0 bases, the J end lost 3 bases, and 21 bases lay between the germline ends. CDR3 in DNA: TGTGCCAGCAGTTTAGCGATATCGGCGACACAGGGCTTCTACGAGCAGTACTTC. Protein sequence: CASSLAISATQGFYEQYF.

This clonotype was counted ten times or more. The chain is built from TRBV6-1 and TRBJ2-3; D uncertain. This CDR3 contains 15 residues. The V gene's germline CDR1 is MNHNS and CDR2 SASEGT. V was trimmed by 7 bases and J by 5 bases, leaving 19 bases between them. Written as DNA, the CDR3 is TGTGCCAGCACTTACCTGGGAATGGGTGAAGATACGCAGTATTTT. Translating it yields CASTYLGMGEDTQYF.

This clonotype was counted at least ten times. The CDR3: CASSPPLRNEAFF. The CDR3 DNA reads as TGTGCCAGCTCACCACCTTTGAGGAACGAAGCTTTCTTT. The genes are TRBV18 and TRBJ1-1; D is uncertain. Germline V gene sequence: CDR1 KGHSH, CDR2 LQKENI. The CDR3 sequence is 13 residues long. Trimming pared 0 bases from V and 8 bases from J, leaving 10 bases between. Looking up the rest from reference TRBV18 and TRBJ1-1 gives the full variable domain: NAGVMQNPRHLVRRRGQEARLRCSPMKGHSHVYWYRQLPEEGLKFMVYLQKENIIDESGMPKERFSAEFPKEGPSILRIQQVVRGDSAAYFCASSPPLRNEAFFGQGTRLTVV.

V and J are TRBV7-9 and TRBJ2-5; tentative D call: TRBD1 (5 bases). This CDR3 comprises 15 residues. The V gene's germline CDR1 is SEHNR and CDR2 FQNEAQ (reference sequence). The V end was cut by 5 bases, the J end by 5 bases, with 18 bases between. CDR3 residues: CASSPGYSMGETQYF. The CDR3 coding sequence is TGTGCCAGCAGCCCAGGGTATTCGATGGGGGAGACCCAGTACTTC.

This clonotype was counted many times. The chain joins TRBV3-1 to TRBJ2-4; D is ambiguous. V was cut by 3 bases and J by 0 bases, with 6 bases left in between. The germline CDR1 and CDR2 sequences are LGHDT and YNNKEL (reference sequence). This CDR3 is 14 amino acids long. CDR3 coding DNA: TGTGCCAGCAGCCAGGGCCTAGCCAAAAACATTCAGTACTTC. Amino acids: CASSQGLAKNIQYF.

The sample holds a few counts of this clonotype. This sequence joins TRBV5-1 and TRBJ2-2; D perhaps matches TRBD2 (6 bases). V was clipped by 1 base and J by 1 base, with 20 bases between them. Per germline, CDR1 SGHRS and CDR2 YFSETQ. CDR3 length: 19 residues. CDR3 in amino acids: CASSLLILAPKGNTGELFF. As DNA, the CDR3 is TGCGCCAGCAGCTTGCTTATACTAGCACCGAAGGGGAACACCGGGGAGCTGTTTTTT.

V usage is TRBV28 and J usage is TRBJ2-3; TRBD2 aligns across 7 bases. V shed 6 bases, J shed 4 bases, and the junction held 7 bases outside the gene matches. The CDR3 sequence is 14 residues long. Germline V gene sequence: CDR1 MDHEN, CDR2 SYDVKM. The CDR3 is CASSGGFGSDTQYF. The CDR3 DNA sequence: TGTGCCAGCAGCGGGGGGTTCGGGTCAGATACGCAGTATTTT. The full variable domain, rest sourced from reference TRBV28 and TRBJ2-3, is DVKVTQSSRYLVKRTGEKVFLECVQDMDHENMFWYRQDPGLGLRLIYFSYDVKMKEKGDIPEGYSVSREKKERFSLILESASTNQTSMYLCASSGGFGSDTQYFGPGTRLTVL.

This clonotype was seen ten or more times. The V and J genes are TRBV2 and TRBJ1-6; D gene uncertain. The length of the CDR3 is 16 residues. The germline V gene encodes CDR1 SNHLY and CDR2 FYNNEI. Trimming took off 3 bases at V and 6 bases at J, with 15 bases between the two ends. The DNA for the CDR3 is TGTGCCAGCAGTGAGATTATACGGCAGTCTAATTCACCCCTCCACTTT. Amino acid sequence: CASSEIIRQSNSPLHF.

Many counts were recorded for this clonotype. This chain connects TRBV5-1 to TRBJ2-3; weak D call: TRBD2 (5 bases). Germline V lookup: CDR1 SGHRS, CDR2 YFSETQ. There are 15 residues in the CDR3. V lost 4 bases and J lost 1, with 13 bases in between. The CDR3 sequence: CASSPLVFGTDTQYF. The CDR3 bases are TGCGCCAGCAGCCCACTAGTGTTCGGCACAGATACGCAGTATTTT.

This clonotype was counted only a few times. The CDR3 sequence: CATSVKGTSGSYNEQFF. As DNA, the CDR3 is TGTGCCACCAGTGTAAAGGGGACTAGCGGCTCCTACAATGAGCAGTTCTTC. The rearrangement links TRBV24-1 to TRBJ2-1; 11 bases map to TRBD2. This CDR3 has 17 amino acids. Germline V lookup: CDR1 KGHDR, CDR2 SFDVKD. The V segment lost 5 bases and the J segment 0 bases; nucleotides outside the gene matches: 5.

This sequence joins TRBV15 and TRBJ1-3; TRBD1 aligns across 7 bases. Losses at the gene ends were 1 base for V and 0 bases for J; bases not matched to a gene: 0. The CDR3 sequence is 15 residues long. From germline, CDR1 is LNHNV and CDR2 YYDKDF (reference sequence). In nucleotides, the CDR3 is TGTGCCACCAGCAGAGGACAGGGCTCTGGAAACACCATATATTTT. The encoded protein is CATSRGQGSGNTIYF.

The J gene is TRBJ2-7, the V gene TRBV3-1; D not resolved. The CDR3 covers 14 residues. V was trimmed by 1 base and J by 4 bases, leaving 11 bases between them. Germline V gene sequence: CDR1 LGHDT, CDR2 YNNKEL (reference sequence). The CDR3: CASSQGAGTYEQYF. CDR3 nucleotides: TGTGCCAGCAGCCAAGGGGCCGGAACTTACGAGCAGTACTTC.

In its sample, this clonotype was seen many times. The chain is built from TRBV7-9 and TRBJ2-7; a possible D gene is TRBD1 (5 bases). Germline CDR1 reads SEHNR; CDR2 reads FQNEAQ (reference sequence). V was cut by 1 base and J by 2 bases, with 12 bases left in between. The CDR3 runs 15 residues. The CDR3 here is CASSLVLAGTYEQYF. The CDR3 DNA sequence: TGTGCCAGCAGCTTAGTTTTGGCAGGGACCTACGAGCAGTACTTC.

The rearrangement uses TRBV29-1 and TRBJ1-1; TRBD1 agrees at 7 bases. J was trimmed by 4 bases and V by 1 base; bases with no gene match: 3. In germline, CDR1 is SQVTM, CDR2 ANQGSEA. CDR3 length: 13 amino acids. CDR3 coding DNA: TGCAGCGTTGAAGGACAGGGAAGCACTGAAGCTTTCTTT. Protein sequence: CSVEGQGSTEAFF.

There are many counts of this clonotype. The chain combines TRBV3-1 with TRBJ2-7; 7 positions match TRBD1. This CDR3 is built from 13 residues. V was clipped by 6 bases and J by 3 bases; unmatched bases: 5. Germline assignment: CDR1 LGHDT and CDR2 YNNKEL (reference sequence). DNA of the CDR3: TGTGCCAGCAGTTTCCGGGACAGCTACGAGCAGTACTTC. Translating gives CASSFRDSYEQYF.

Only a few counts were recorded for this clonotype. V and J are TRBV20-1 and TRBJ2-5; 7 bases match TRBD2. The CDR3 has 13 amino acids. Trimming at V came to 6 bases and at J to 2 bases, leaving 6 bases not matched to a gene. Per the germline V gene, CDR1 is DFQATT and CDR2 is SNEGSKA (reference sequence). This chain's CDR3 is CSASGREQETQYF. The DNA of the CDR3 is TGCAGTGCCTCGGGGAGGGAACAAGAGACCCAGTACTTC.

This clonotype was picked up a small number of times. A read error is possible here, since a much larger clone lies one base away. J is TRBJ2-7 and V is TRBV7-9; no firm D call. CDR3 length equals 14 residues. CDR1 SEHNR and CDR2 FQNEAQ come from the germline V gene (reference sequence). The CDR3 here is CASSLVVSSYERYF. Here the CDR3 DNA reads TGTGCCAGCAGCTTAGTAGTCAGTTCCTACGAGCGGTACTTC.

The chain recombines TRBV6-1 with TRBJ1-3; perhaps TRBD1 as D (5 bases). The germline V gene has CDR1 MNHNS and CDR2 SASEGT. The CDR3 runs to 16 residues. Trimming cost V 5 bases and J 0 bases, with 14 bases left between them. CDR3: CASSSTTGFSGNTIYF. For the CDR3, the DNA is TGTGCCAGCAGTAGTACCACAGGCTTCTCTGGAAACACCATATATTTT.

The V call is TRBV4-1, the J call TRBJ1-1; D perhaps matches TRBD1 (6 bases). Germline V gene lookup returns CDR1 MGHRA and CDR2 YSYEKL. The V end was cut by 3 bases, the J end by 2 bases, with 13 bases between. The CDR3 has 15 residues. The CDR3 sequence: CASSQQWTANTEAFF. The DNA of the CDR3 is TGCGCCAGCAGCCAGCAGTGGACAGCTAACACTGAAGCTTTCTTT.